These T cell receptor beta chains were read from a single sample in a study of T cells after yellow fever vaccination. TCRdb analysed the 5' RACE reads with MiXCR anew, one entry per CDR3 protein. Of hundreds of thousands of distinct CDR3 sequences in the sample, less than 4.5% are singletons; the top ten hold around 22%. Sequences were derived from PBMCs, sampled on the day of the yellow fever booster vaccination. The receptors originated from a man younger than 35 who received the YFV17D yellow fever vaccine. Each CDR3 is given with its conserved first and last residue.

V gene	J gene	CDR3 protein
TRBV12-3/TRBV12-4	TRBJ2-5	CASSTGDQETQYF
TRBV24-1	TRBJ2-1	CATSRAGSYNEQFF
TRBV29-1	TRBJ1-1	CSVRGRMNTEAFF
TRBV5-4	TRBJ2-7	CASSAGTVISYEQYF
TRBV5-1	TRBJ2-2	CASSLAPRTGIYTGELFF
TRBV4-3	TRBJ1-6	CASSQEVGSRQGRSPLHF
TRBV5-1	TRBJ2-1	CASSLGPGVSSYNEQFF
TRBV6-5	TRBJ2-2	CASSSQAGYETGELFF
TRBV7-3	TRBJ1-1	CASSYTGGNTEAFF
TRBV10-3	TRBJ1-5	CAISEQTRNQPQHF
TRBV4-3	TRBJ1-3	CASSQERWANSGNTIYF
TRBV7-9	TRBJ2-1	CASSSSTGVNNEQFF
TRBV19	TRBJ1-4	CASSTLRDRVELFF
TRBV4-3	TRBJ2-4	CASSQERSLAKNIQYF
TRBV7-9	TRBJ1-1	CASTLPPANTEAFF
TRBV10-3	TRBJ2-7	CAISESQTSKTAGQYF
TRBV7-2	TRBJ2-5	CASSFGYWETQYF
TRBV5-4	TRBJ2-3	CASSLVFSTDTQYF
TRBV9	TRBJ1-4	CASSKRTGAEEKLFF
TRBV5-6	TRBJ2-5	CASSERDGRRPQYF
TRBV7-9	TRBJ2-3	CASSSDRDFTDTQYF
TRBV5-1	TRBJ1-6	CASRPVGMNSPLHF
TRBV12-5	TRBJ2-3	CASGLATWEGDTQYF
TRBV12-3/TRBV12-4	TRBJ1-2	CASSFDVAYGYTF
TRBV7-9	TRBJ1-2	CASSFQRANYGYTF
TRBV18	TRBJ2-3	CASSPQNSDTQYF
TRBV7-2	TRBJ1-3	CASSPLGQGRSGNTIYF
TRBV18	TRBJ1-1	CASSPRGTEIEAFF
TRBV10-1	TRBJ2-1	CASSEGQSNEQFF
TRBV5-4	TRBJ2-3	CASSLQTDTQYF
TRBV25-1	TRBJ2-5	CASSKAHGTGKETQYF
TRBV6-1	TRBJ1-6	CASMSGFYNSPLHF
TRBV12-3/TRBV12-4	TRBJ2-7	CASGNLPVSYEQYF
TRBV10-3	TRBJ2-3	CAIKGAVTQGDTQYF
TRBV19	TRBJ1-5	CASSIPGGNQPQHF
TRBV5-5	TRBJ2-3	CASSLGTGGWTDTQYF
TRBV4-3	TRBJ2-5	CASSHHGQQYF
TRBV12-3/TRBV12-4	TRBJ2-1	CASSSGPRAPFF
TRBV7-3	TRBJ2-4	CASSSQGAENIQYF
TRBV5-1	TRBJ2-3	CASGGGSTDTQYF
TRBV5-1	TRBJ2-2	CASSLGQVANTGELFF
TRBV6-5	TRBJ2-5	CASTPDWEETQYF
TRBV4-3	TRBJ2-2	CASSKAGAENTGELFF
TRBV21-1	TRBJ2-3	CASSDRGTGGPDTQYF
TRBV5-4	TRBJ1-1	CASSFTDRGNTEAFF
TRBV7-2	TRBJ1-2	CASSPRTGWPGGGYTF
TRBV10-3	TRBJ1-5	CAISDRGRDSNQPQHF
TRBV5-1	TRBJ1-1	CASSLQGRGTNTEAFF